A single sample is the source of the 32 T cell receptor beta chains below, sequenced in a study of blood T cell repertoires in COVID-19. Profiling relied on immunoSEQ multiplex PCR, and the TCRdb table lists in-frame clones only, not all of them. The sample shows approximately 190,000 clones, about 80% of them seen only once. The material sequenced was PBMCs or T cells enriched from blood (not recorded which). The source is a man aged 40-49 years who had recovered from COVID-19.

The rearrangement uses TRBV15 and TRBJ2-3, with 8 positions matching TRBD1. This CDR3 comprises 14 residues. Germline lookup yields CDR1 LNHNV and CDR2 YYDKDF (reference sequence). Trimming cost V 2 bases and J 5 bases; bases outside gene matches: 3. The CDR3 sequence is CATSRQGAGDTQYF. The CDR3 DNA is TGTGCCACCAGCAGACAGGGGGCGGGAGATACGCAGTATTTT.

This chain joins TRBV5-4 and TRBJ2-2; 7 bases agree with TRBD2. Germline CDR1 SGHNT, CDR2 YYREEE (reference sequence). The CDR3 has 16 amino acids. The ends lost 3 bases at V and 4 bases at J; junction bases unmatched: 9. The CDR3 nucleotides are TGTGCCAGCAGCTCTAGGCCTACGGGGGGCACCGGGGAGCTGTTTTTT. Protein product: CASSSRPTGGTGELFF.

This clone is a singleton in its sample. The gene calls are TRBV10-3 and TRBJ2-7; D call uncertain. CDR3 size: 14 residues. Trimming left V 8 bases short and J 0 bases short, with 14 bases between. Germline-derived CDR1 and CDR2 are ENHRY and SYGVKD. The CDR3 region has the DNA TGTGCCATCCGACCGGGTAGCAGCTCCTACGAGCAGTACTTC. This encodes CAIRPGSSSYEQYF.

The rearrangement uses TRBV7-9 and TRBJ1-1; 7 bases are a match to TRBD1. Germline-derived CDR1 and CDR2 are SEHNR and FQNEAQ (reference sequence). The ends lost 4 bases at V and 1 base at J; junction bases unmatched: 9. The CDR3 is 16 residues long. The CDR3: CASSSKKTGSNTEAFF. CDR3 DNA: TGTGCCAGCAGCTCCAAAAAGACAGGGTCGAACACTGAAGCTTTCTTT.

The chain links TRBV5-4 to TRBJ1-2; a weak D match, TRBD1 (5 bases). Per the germline V gene, CDR1 is SGHNT and CDR2 is YYREEE (reference sequence). The CDR3 is made up of 15 amino acids. Trimming took 0 bases from V and 2 from J, leaving 11 bases between them. CDR3 bases: TGTGCCAGCAGCTTGGCCGGGGGGATAAACTATGGCTACACCTTC. Its translation is CASSLAGGINYGYTF.

The rearrangement links TRBV19 to TRBJ1-1, with a weak D call TRBD1 (6 bases). Looked up from germline, CDR1 is LNHDA and CDR2 is SQIVND (reference sequence). This CDR3 is built from 15 residues. The germline V and J ends were trimmed by 7 bases and 4 bases, with 19 bases remaining between them. The CDR3 loop reads CASTPRGALGTEAFF. CDR3 nucleotides: TGTGCCAGTACCCCTCGGGGGGCATTGGGCACTGAAGCTTTCTTT.

This chain joins TRBV5-8 and TRBJ2-5; 8 positions match TRBD1. This CDR3 has 17 amino acids. The V and J ends lost 3 bases and 4 bases, in that order; junction bases with no gene match: 14. The germline CDR1 and CDR2 sequences are SGHTS and YDEGEE. This chain's CDR3 is CASSSATGQGRGETQYF. For the CDR3, the DNA is TGTGCCAGCAGCTCGGCTACTGGACAGGGAAGAGGAGAGACCCAGTACTTC.

The rearrangement links TRBV7-9 to TRBJ1-2; possible D gene TRBD1, 5 bases. Per the germline V gene, CDR1 is SEHNR and CDR2 is FQNEAQ (reference sequence). The V end was cut by 7 bases, the J end by 2 bases, with 14 bases between. The CDR3 extends over 14 amino acids. The CDR3 DNA follows: TGTGCCAGCACGTCCGGAGGGGCAAACTATGGCTACACCTTC. This sequence encodes CASTSGGANYGYTF. Combining the CDR3 with reference TRBV7-9 and TRBJ1-2 gives the whole variable domain DTGVSQNPRHKITKRGQNVTFRCDPISEHNRLYWYRQTLGQGPEFLTYFQNEAQLEKSRLLSDRFSAERPKGSFSTLEIQRTEQGDSAMYLCASTSGGANYGYTFGSGTRLTVV.

The chain couples TRBV6-2 or TRBV6-3 to TRBJ1-2, with 7 bases identical to TRBD1. With V trimmed by 2 bases and J by 3 bases, 12 bases remained unmatched. Germline values: CDR1 MNHEY, CDR2 SVGEGT. The CDR3 length is 17 residues. CDR3 amino acids: CASSYPGQLGRYYGYTF. The CDR3 nucleotides read TGTGCCAGCAGTTACCCGGGACAGCTGGGCCGGTACTATGGCTACACCTTC.

This clone was counted between two and nine times. The chain couples TRBV19 to TRBJ2-1; TRBD2 matches at 8 bases. From germline, CDR1 is LNHDA and CDR2 SQIVND (reference sequence). The CDR3 is 12 residues long. Trimming removed 5 bases from V and 15 bases from J; junction bases left unmatched: 9. The CDR3, as DNA: TGTGCCAGTAGTTCCCGGACTAGCATCTGGTTCTTC. Its protein is CASSSRTSIWFF.

The V and J genes are TRBV20-1 and TRBJ2-1; D may be TRBD1 (6 bases). The germline V and J ends were trimmed by 6 bases and 12 bases, with 15 bases remaining between them. Germline V gene data show CDR1 as DFQATT and CDR2 as SNEGSKA (reference sequence). The CDR3 has 11 residues. The CDR3: CSAGVGAAQFF. The CDR3 nucleotides read TGCAGTGCCGGTGTGGGGGCGGCGCAGTTCTTC.

Remarks on this clone: Other DNA sequences of this sample code for an identical CDR3. V gene TRBV7-9 combines with J gene TRBJ2-5; D is ambiguous. Trimming removed 3 bases from V and 5 bases from J, with 4 bases in between. Germline loops: CDR1 SEHNR, CDR2 FQNEAQ (reference sequence). The CDR3 extends over 11 amino acids. CDR3 sequence: CASSFLETQYF. Here the CDR3 DNA reads TGTGCCAGCAGCTTTCTGGAGACCCAGTACTTC. Full variable domain (missing parts from reference TRBV7-9 and TRBJ2-5): DTGVSQNPRHKITKRGQNVTFRCDPISEHNRLYWYRQTLGQGPEFLTYFQNEAQLEKSRLLSDRFSAERPKGSFSTLEIQRTEQGDSAMYLCASSFLETQYFGPGTRLLVL.

This sequence joins TRBV7-8 and TRBJ1-5, with 10 positions matching TRBD1. Germline CDR1 is SGHVS and CDR2 is FQNEAQ. V was clipped by 0 bases and J by 5 bases; unmatched bases: 1. This CDR3 contains 15 residues. CDR3 sequence (DNA): TGTGCCAGCAGCTTAGCGGGGACAGGGGATCAGCCCCAGCATTTT. Its translation: CASSLAGTGDQPQHF.

The gene calls are TRBV10-2 and TRBJ1-6; 7 bases match TRBD1. Per germline, CDR1 WSHSY and CDR2 SAAADI. The CDR3 extends over 19 amino acids. V was pared by 0 bases and J by 4 bases, with 12 bases of the junction left unmatched. The DNA for the CDR3 is TGCGCCAGCAGTGAGTCACGGGACAGCCAACAGAGTTATAATTCACCCCTCCACTTT. Its protein is CASSESRDSQQSYNSPLHF.

The gene calls are TRBV11-2 and TRBJ2-5, with D perhaps TRBD1 (6 bases). V lost 1 base to trimming and J lost 4 bases, with 13 bases between them. This CDR3 has 15 residues. Germline CDR1 SGHAT, CDR2 FQNNGV. The CDR3 DNA follows: TGTGCCAGCAGCTTAGGTGGGCGAGGGGGAGAGACCCAGTACTTC. It translates to CASSLGGRGGETQYF.

The chain recombines TRBV5-1 with TRBJ1-2; possibly TRBD1 for D (5 bases). The CDR3 sequence is 14 residues long. V gave up 0 bases and J gave up 5 bases, with 11 bases separating them. Germline V gives CDR1 SGHRS, CDR2 YFSETQ. CDR3 in amino acids: CASSLADRLYGYTF. DNA for the CDR3: TGCGCCAGCAGCTTGGCCGACAGATTATATGGCTACACCTTC. The full variable domain, completed using reference TRBV5-1 and TRBJ1-2, is KAGVTQTPRYLIKTRGQQVTLSCSPISGHRSVSWYQQTPGQGLQFLFEYFSETQRNKGNFPGRFSGRQFSNSRSEMNVSTLELGDSALYLCASSLADRLYGYTFGSGTRLTVV.

The V gene is TRBV4-1, the J gene TRBJ1-2; 7 nucleotides agree with TRBD1. The J segment lost 5 bases and the V segment lost 3 bases, leaving 3 bases of the junction unmatched. CDR3 length equals 13 residues. Germline V gives CDR1 MGHRA, CDR2 YSYEKL. CDR3 DNA sequence: TGCGCCAGCAGCCATGGGACAGATTATGGCTACACCTTC. Translation gives CASSHGTDYGYTF.

The V gene is TRBV5-4, the J gene TRBJ2-7; TRBD1 aligns across 10 bases. The CDR3 is 15 amino acids. V was clipped by 3 bases and J by 3 bases; unmatched bases: 6. The V gene's germline CDR1 is SGHNT and CDR2 YYREEE (reference sequence). CDR3: CASSSPDRGVYEQYF. The CDR3 DNA follows: TGTGCCAGCAGCTCTCCGGACAGGGGGGTCTACGAGCAGTACTTC.

This clone has a handful of counts. V gene TRBV5-4 combines with J gene TRBJ1-2; 7 nucleotides match TRBD1. Germline CDR1 SGHNT, CDR2 YYREEE (reference sequence). V lost 1 base and J lost 7; bases outside the gene matches: 4. The CDR3 sequence is 13 residues long. The CDR3 nucleotides are TGTGCCAGCAGCTTGACACAGGGGAGTGGCTACACCTTC. It is translated as CASSLTQGSGYTF.

This sequence joins TRBV7-2 and TRBJ2-3; the match to TRBD2 covers 10 bases. The CDR3 has 17 amino acids. Germline V lookup: CDR1 SGHTA, CDR2 FQGNSA. With 4 bases clipped from V and 6 bases from J, the junction kept 13 bases outside the gene matches. The CDR3 reads CASSSISLAGWADTQYF. Written as DNA, the CDR3 is TGTGCCAGCAGCTCAATCTCACTAGCGGGGTGGGCTGATACGCAGTATTTT.

This clone appeared a few times. This chain uses TRBV25-1 with TRBJ1-4; 7 bases fit TRBD1. The CDR3 length is 15 residues. Unmatched junction bases numbered 8, after V lost 2 bases and J lost 8 bases. CDR1 MGHDK and CDR2 SYGVNS come from the germline V gene. CDR3 sequence (DNA): TGTGCCAGCAGTGAACCGGTGACAGGGACGGAAAAACTGTTTTTT. Encoded protein: CASSEPVTGTEKLFF. Supplemented by reference TRBV25-1 and TRBJ1-4, the full variable domain reads EADIYQTPRYLVIGTGKKITLECSQTMGHDKMYWYQQDPGMELHLIHYSYGVNSTEKGDLSSESTVSRIRTEHFPLTLESARPSHTSQYLCASSEPVTGTEKLFFGSGTQLSVL.

V usage is TRBV11-2 and J usage is TRBJ1-1; D possibly corresponds to TRBD1 (5 bases). This CDR3 is 13 amino acids long. CDR1 is SGHAT, CDR2 FQNNGV, per germline. V dropped 5 bases and J dropped 2 bases, with 9 bases sitting between them. In DNA form, the CDR3 reads TGTGCCAGCAGCCTAACAGGAAACACTGAAGCTTTCTTT. This sequence encodes CASSLTGNTEAFF.

This clone was recorded a few times. The chain uses TRBV7-9 and TRBJ1-1; D is ambiguous. CDR1 and CDR2 (germline): SEHNR, FQNEAQ (reference sequence). The CDR3 has 13 amino acids. The germline V and J ends were trimmed by 2 bases and 0 bases, with 4 bases remaining between them. DNA for the CDR3: TGTGCCAGCAGCTTATCTATGAACACTGAAGCTTTCTTT. This gives the protein CASSLSMNTEAFF.

The chain is built from TRBV6-5 and TRBJ1-6, with D perhaps TRBD1 (6 bases). Germline values: CDR1 MNHEY, CDR2 SVGAGI. The CDR3 totals 13 residues. Trimming shortened V by 10 bases and J by 10 bases, and 17 bases separated the two germline ends. CDR3 residues: CATGRQVDSPLHF. DNA of the CDR3: TGTGCCACGGGAAGACAGGTGGACTCACCCCTCCACTTT.

The chain combines TRBV19 with TRBJ1-2; D unclear. This CDR3 has 12 residues. The V and J ends lost 5 bases and 4 bases respectively, with 8 bases between them. The germline CDR1 and CDR2 sequences are LNHDA and SQIVND (reference sequence). DNA for the CDR3: TGTGCCAGTAGTGTTGGCTTCTATGGCTACACCTTC. It encodes CASSVGFYGYTF.

The chain employs TRBV13 and TRBJ1-2; 10 nucleotides agree with TRBD1. Germline V gene data show CDR1 as PRHDT and CDR2 as FYEKMQ (reference sequence). The CDR3 has 17 amino acids. V lost 4 bases and J lost 0; bases outside the gene matches: 8. This chain's CDR3 is CASSSRDRGPANYGYTF. CDR3 DNA: TGTGCCAGCAGCTCAAGGGACAGGGGACCAGCTAACTATGGCTACACCTTC. The whole variable domain, filled in from reference TRBV13 and TRBJ1-2, reads AAGVIQSPRHLIKEKRETATLKCYPIPRHDTVYWYQQGPGQDPQFLISFYEKMQSDKGSIPDRFSAQQFSDYHSELNMSSLELGDSALYFCASSSRDRGPANYGYTFGSGTRLTVV.

The rearrangement links TRBV7-9 to TRBJ2-3; TRBD2 matches at 8 bases. The CDR3 covers 15 residues. The J segment lost 0 bases and the V segment lost 4 bases, leaving 3 bases of the junction unmatched. The V gene's germline CDR1 is SEHNR and CDR2 FQNEAQ (reference sequence). The CDR3 is CASSSRLASTDTQYF. The CDR3 DNA follows: TGTGCCAGCAGCTCAAGACTAGCGAGCACAGATACGCAGTATTTT.

The rearrangement joins TRBV10-3 to TRBJ1-2; D call uncertain. The CDR3 consists of 15 residues. CDR1 and CDR2 (germline): ENHRY, SYGVKD. Trimming cost V 6 bases and J 5 bases, with 19 bases left between them. CDR3 in DNA: TGTGCCATCAGGCAGACGGTGACGGGGTATTATGGCTACACCTTC. Translating gives CAIRQTVTGYYGYTF.

The chain uses TRBV11-2 and TRBJ2-2, with 8 bases aligning to TRBD2. V gave up 5 bases and J gave up 4 bases; unmatched junction bases: 12. Germline V gives CDR1 SGHAT, CDR2 FQNNGV. CDR3 length equals 17 residues. The CDR3 sequence is CASSTLGAGVGTGELFF. The CDR3 nucleotides read TGTGCCAGCAGCACCCTGGGAGCGGGGGTTGGCACCGGGGAGCTGTTTTTT.

This clone was counted only a few times. This chain uses TRBV6-5 with TRBJ1-5; D gene ambiguous. This CDR3 is 13 amino acids long. The V end was cut by 5 bases, the J end by 4 bases, with 9 bases between. The germline gives CDR1 MNHEY, CDR2 SVGAGI. CDR3 loop: CASSQQQNQPQHF. For the CDR3, the DNA is TGTGCCAGCAGTCAGCAACAGAATCAGCCCCAGCATTTT.

This clone was observed a single time. J is TRBJ1-2 and V is TRBV9; TRBD1 matches 10 bases. The length of the CDR3 is 15 residues. CDR1 SGDLS and CDR2 YYNGEE come from the germline V gene. Trimming at V came to 3 bases and at J to 9 bases, leaving 11 bases not matched to a gene. The CDR3 DNA follows: TGTGCCAGCAGCGCCTCGCCCGGGACAGGGGAGAGCTACACCTTC. Its translation is CASSASPGTGESYTF.

The rearrangement joins TRBV5-4 to TRBJ1-1, with 7 positions matching TRBD1. J gave up 3 bases and V 4 bases, and 9 bases lay outside the gene matches. CDR3 length: 15 amino acids. The germline gives CDR1 SGHNT, CDR2 YYREEE (reference sequence). CDR3 protein: CASSPTGTAHTEAFF. The CDR3 bases are TGTGCCAGCAGCCCGACCGGGACAGCACACACTGAAGCTTTCTTT.